The 22 T cell receptor beta chains below come from one sample, sequenced in a study of low-dose radiotherapy and immunotherapy resistance in tumors. Covering alpha and beta chains, TRAV- and TRBV-specific primers were used for the first-strand cDNA. The PCR that amplified TCRs ran for 15 to 25 cycles, relying on a constant-region primer and a V-primer adapter. One entry per CDR3 protein, called by TCRdb with MiXCR from the reads. The table includes 57,000 or so distinct CDR3 sequences, about 23% detected once. Time point indicated: before trial treatment. The sequencing here drew on PBMCs, taken before treatment. Every receptor here comes from a male donor with prostate cancer.

At least ten counts were recorded for this clonotype. The chain links TRBV18 to TRBJ2-5; D ambiguous. The CDR3 runs 13 residues. Trimming removed 2 bases from V and 0 bases from J, with 4 bases in between. Germline V gene lookup returns CDR1 KGHSH and CDR2 LQKENI. CDR3 protein: CASSPLYQETQYF. In DNA form, the CDR3 reads TGTGCCAGCTCACCATTGTACCAAGAGACCCAGTACTTC.

In its sample, this clonotype was seen many times. This chain connects TRBV7-8 to TRBJ2-7, with TRBD2 identical over 7 bases. The germline V gene encodes CDR1 SGHVS and CDR2 FQNEAQ. V lost 1 base, J lost 2 bases, and 8 bases stayed unmatched. The CDR3 consists of 16 residues. The CDR3 sequence is CASSLVVREPAYEQYF. The CDR3, as DNA: TGTGCCAGCAGCTTAGTAGTGCGGGAGCCTGCCTACGAGCAGTACTTC. Filled out from reference TRBV7-8 and TRBJ2-7, the complete variable domain reads GAGVSQSPRYKVAKRGQDVALRCDPISGHVSLFWYQQALGQGPEFLTYFQNEAQLDKSGLPSDRFFAERPEGSVSTLKIQRTQQEDSAVYLCASSLVVREPAYEQYFGPGTRLTVT.

This clonotype was seen at least ten times. V gene TRBV6-2 or TRBV6-3 combines with J gene TRBJ2-3, with 12 bases matching TRBD2. The germline V gene encodes CDR1 MNHEY and CDR2 SVGEGT. The CDR3 runs to 20 residues. The J segment lost 7 bases and the V segment lost 2 bases, leaving 19 bases of the junction unmatched. The CDR3 region has the DNA TGTGCCAGCAGTTACCTCCTAGCGGGAGGGCCTCCTAGAGAAAAAAATACGCAGTATTTT. It codes for CASSYLLAGGPPREKNTQYF.

This clonotype was counted many times. The chain employs TRBV6-2 or TRBV6-3 and TRBJ1-2; 7 positions agree with TRBD1. V lost 7 bases and J lost 0; bases outside the gene matches: 5. This CDR3 comprises 14 residues. The germline gives CDR1 MNHEY, CDR2 SVGEGT. CDR3 protein: CASTRGATNYGYTF. In nucleotides, the CDR3 is TGTGCCAGCACCAGGGGGGCGACTAACTATGGCTACACCTTC.

This clonotype was recorded many times. The chain joins TRBV6-2 or TRBV6-3 to TRBJ2-7; no clear D. V shed 6 bases and J shed 3 bases, with 9 bases lying between them. Germline V gene data show CDR1 as MNHEY and CDR2 as SVGEGT. The CDR3 is made up of 12 amino acids. CDR3 sequence (DNA): TGTGCCAGCAGCCCTTACAGCTACGAGCAGTACTTC. Amino acids: CASSPYSYEQYF.

With respect to this clonotype: A read error is the likely source, as a far larger clone sits one nucleotide away. J is TRBJ1-2 and V is TRBV5-3; D remains ambiguous. TRBV5-3 is sorted into the ORF group, with uncertain function. This CDR3 contains 12 residues. The CDR3, as DNA: TGTGCCAGCAGCTCCGATAACTATGGCTACGCCTTC. The encoded protein is CASSSDNYGYAF.

This clonotype was counted many times. The chain recombines TRBV5-1 with TRBJ1-1; 9 bases fit TRBD1. Germline trimming cut 0 bases from V and 0 bases from J; bases unmatched to any gene: 3. Germline V lookup: CDR1 SGHRS, CDR2 YFSETQ. The CDR3 contains 16 residues. CDR3 sequence reads: CASSLAGTGLNTEAFF. In nucleotides, the CDR3 is TGCGCCAGCAGCTTGGCCGGGACAGGGTTGAACACTGAAGCTTTCTTT. Full variable domain (missing parts from reference TRBV5-1 and TRBJ1-1): KAGVTQTPRYLIKTRGQQVTLSCSPISGHRSVSWYQQTPGQGLQFLFEYFSETQRNKGNFPGRFSGRQFSNSRSEMNVSTLELGDSALYLCASSLAGTGLNTEAFFGQGTRLTVV.

At least ten counts were recorded for this clonotype. This chain links TRBV20-1 with TRBJ1-1, with no clear D. This CDR3 contains 12 residues. Germline V gives CDR1 DFQATT, CDR2 SNEGSKA (reference sequence). V was pared by 6 bases and J by 10 bases, with 18 bases between. The CDR3 DNA reads TGCAGTGCCCAACAAATTGGGGTTGGAGCTTTCTTT. This sequence encodes CSAQQIGVGAFF.

This clonotype is deemed medium-sized. The chain links TRBV5-4 to TRBJ2-1, with 13 bases aligning to TRBD2. The CDR3 length is 15 residues. Germline V gene sequence: CDR1 SGHNT, CDR2 YYREEE (reference sequence). V shed 2 bases, J shed 5 bases, and the junction held 1 base outside the gene matches. The CDR3 bases are TGTGCCAGCAGCTTAGGGACTAGCGGGAACAATGAGCAGTTCTTC. Translating gives CASSLGTSGNNEQFF.

This clonotype came up a few times. V is TRBV28 and J is TRBJ1-5, with TRBD1 matching 9 bases. The CDR3 contains 15 residues. Germline V gene data show CDR1 as MDHEN and CDR2 as SYDVKM. V lost 4 bases and J lost 6; bases outside the gene matches: 7. The CDR3 region is CASSSSGTGFQPQHF. The CDR3 DNA reads TGTGCCAGCAGTTCATCCGGGACAGGGTTTCAGCCCCAGCATTTT.

V and J are TRBV4-2 and TRBJ1-1, with a weak D call TRBD1 (5 bases). The CDR3 contains 16 residues. V was cut by 1 base and J by 0 bases, with 12 bases left in between. Looked up from germline, CDR1 is LGHNA and CDR2 is YNFKEQ. The CDR3 loop is CASSQGGGTMNTEAFF. CDR3 DNA sequence: TGTGCCAGCAGCCAAGGGGGAGGGACCATGAACACTGAAGCTTTCTTT.

This clonotype has just a few counts. A far larger clone is just one base off, so this is likely a read error. The chain is built from TRBV4-3 and TRBJ2-7; TRBD2 matches at 7 bases. Germline lookup yields CDR1 LGHNA and CDR2 YSLEER. This CDR3 contains 15 residues. CDR3 DNA sequence: TGCACCAGCAGCCAAGGGCTAGCGGTAACCTACGAGCAGTACTTC. Amino acid sequence: CTSSQGLAVTYEQYF.

The chain carries TRBV5-5 and TRBJ2-4; the D is unclear. Germline V gene lookup returns CDR1 SGHKS and CDR2 YYEKEE (reference sequence). This CDR3 comprises 13 residues. V gave up 0 bases and J gave up 9 bases, with 10 bases separating them. CDR3 sequence reads: CASSLAHVGIQYF. CDR3 DNA sequence: TGTGCCAGCAGCTTGGCACACGTGGGCATTCAGTACTTC.

V gene TRBV20-1 combines with J gene TRBJ1-1; D possibly corresponds to TRBD1 (6 bases). Germline V gene lookup returns CDR1 DFQATT and CDR2 SNEGSKA (reference sequence). There are 13 residues in the CDR3. V lost 6 bases to trimming and J lost 6 bases, with 17 bases between them. The CDR3 bases are TGCAGTGCCCTCTCCTCTCGGGGGCCTGAAGCTTTCTTT. Its translation: CSALSSRGPEAFF.

CDR3: CASSGQGFGYTF. CDR3 in DNA: TGTGCCAGCAGTGGACAGGGCTTTGGCTACACCTTC. The gene calls are TRBV6-2 or TRBV6-3 and TRBJ1-2; 8 nucleotides align to TRBD1. V dropped 5 bases and J dropped 7; count of bases not matched to a gene: 3. Germline assignment: CDR1 MNHEY and CDR2 SVGEGT. The CDR3 sequence is 12 residues long.

The chain has TRBV2 and TRBJ2-1, with 11 bases aligning to TRBD2. The CDR3 sequence is 14 residues long. The trim removed 5 bases at V and 5 bases at J, leaving 2 bases unmatched. The germline CDR1 and CDR2 sequences are SNHLY and FYNNEI. The CDR3 is CASSYSGGDNEQFF. The CDR3 DNA reads as TGTGCCAGCAGTTATAGCGGGGGGGACAATGAGCAGTTCTTC.

The chain has TRBV5-1 and TRBJ2-3; D tentatively reads TRBD1 or TRBD2 (5 bases each). Germline V gives CDR1 SGHRS, CDR2 YFSETQ. This CDR3 contains 14 residues. With 2 bases removed from V and 0 bases from J, the gap between germline ends came to 7 bases. The CDR3 DNA is TGCGCCAGCAGCTTTCGGGACAGCACAGATACGCAGTATTTT. It translates to CASSFRDSTDTQYF. Full variable domain (remainder filled in from reference TRBV5-1 and TRBJ2-3): KAGVTQTPRYLIKTRGQQVTLSCSPISGHRSVSWYQQTPGQGLQFLFEYFSETQRNKGNFPGRFSGRQFSNSRSEMNVSTLELGDSALYLCASSFRDSTDTQYFGPGTRLTVL.

Details on this clonotype: This likely came from a read error, as a far larger clone is one base away. This chain's CDR3 is CASSLVAAGEVEQFF. CDR3 nucleotide sequence: TGTGCCAGCAGTTTAGTCGCGGCGGGAGAGGTTGAGCAGTTCTTC. The chain joins TRBV7-4 to TRBJ2-1; 7 bases line up with TRBD2. Germline CDR1 is SGHVT and CDR2 is SQSDAQ. This CDR3 is 15 amino acids long.

This clonotype has at least ten counts. The V gene is TRBV6-2 or TRBV6-3, the J gene TRBJ2-3, with 8 bases matching TRBD2. The CDR3 has 17 amino acids. The ends lost 2 bases at V and 5 bases at J; junction bases unmatched: 12. Germline assignment: CDR1 MNHEY and CDR2 SVGEGT. This CDR3 is CASSYKGGGLTGDTQYF. The DNA of the CDR3 is TGTGCCAGCAGTTACAAGGGCGGGGGGCTTACCGGAGATACGCAGTATTTT.

This clonotype was observed many times. This chain links TRBV3-1 with TRBJ2-7, with 8 bases identical to TRBD1. The trim removed 4 bases at V and 6 bases at J, leaving 8 bases unmatched. The germline CDR1 and CDR2 sequences are LGHDT and YNNKEL (reference sequence). This CDR3 is built from 14 residues. CDR3 in DNA: TGTGCCAGCAGCCTACCGGGCAGGGGGCCCGAGCAGTACTTC. It yields the protein CASSLPGRGPEQYF.

This clonotype was observed many times. The chain couples TRBV18 to TRBJ1-2; D gene ambiguous. V lost 3 bases and J lost 11, with 10 bases in between. Germline assignment: CDR1 KGHSH and CDR2 LQKENI. CDR3 length: 11 amino acids. CDR3 loop: CASSPTEGYTF. The CDR3 DNA follows: TGTGCCAGCTCACCGACGGAGGGATACACCTTC.

As concerns this clonotype: The missing conserved phenylalanine or tryptophan at the end of this CDR3 makes a read error likely. It is unclear where the CDR3 begins or ends on the DNA, so no DNA is shown, and the CDR3 is as TCRdb lists it. The chain recombines TRBV30 with TRBJ1-2. Germline CDR1 GTSNPN, CDR2 SVGIG (reference sequence). Ends included, the CDR3 has 10 residues. This CDR3 is CAGTGYGYTC.